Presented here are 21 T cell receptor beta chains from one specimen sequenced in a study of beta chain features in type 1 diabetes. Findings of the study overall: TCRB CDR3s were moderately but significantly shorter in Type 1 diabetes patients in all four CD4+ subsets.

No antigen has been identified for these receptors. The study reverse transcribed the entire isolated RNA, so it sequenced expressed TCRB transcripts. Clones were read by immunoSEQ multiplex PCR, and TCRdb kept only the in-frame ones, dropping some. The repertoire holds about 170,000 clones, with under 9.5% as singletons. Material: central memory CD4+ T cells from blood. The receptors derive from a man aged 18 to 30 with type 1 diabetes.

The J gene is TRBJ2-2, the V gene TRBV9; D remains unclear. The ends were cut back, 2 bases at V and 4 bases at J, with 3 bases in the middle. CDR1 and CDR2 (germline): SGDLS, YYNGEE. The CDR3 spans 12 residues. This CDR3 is CASSVGTGELFF. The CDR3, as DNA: TGTGCCAGCAGCGTCGGCACCGGGGAGCTGTTTTTT.

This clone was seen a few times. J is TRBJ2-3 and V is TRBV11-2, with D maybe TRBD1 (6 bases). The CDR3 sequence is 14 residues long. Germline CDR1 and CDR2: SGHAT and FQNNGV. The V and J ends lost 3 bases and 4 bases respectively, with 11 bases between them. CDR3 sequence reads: CASSFTGPPDTQYF. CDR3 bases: TGTGCCAGCAGCTTTACAGGGCCCCCAGATACGCAGTATTTT.

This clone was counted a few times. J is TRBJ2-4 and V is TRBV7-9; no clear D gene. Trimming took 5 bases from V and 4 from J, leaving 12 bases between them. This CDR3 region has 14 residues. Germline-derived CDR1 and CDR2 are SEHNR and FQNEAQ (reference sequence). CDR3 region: CASSPLRTKNIQYF. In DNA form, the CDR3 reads TGTGCCAGCAGCCCTTTGAGAACTAAAAACATTCAGTACTTC.

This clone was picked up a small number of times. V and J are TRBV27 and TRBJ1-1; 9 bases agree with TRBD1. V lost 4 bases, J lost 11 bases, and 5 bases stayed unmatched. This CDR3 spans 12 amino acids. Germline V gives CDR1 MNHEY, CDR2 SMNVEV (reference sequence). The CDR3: CASSSMGQGAFF. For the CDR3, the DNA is TGTGCCAGCAGTTCCATGGGACAGGGCGCTTTCTTT.

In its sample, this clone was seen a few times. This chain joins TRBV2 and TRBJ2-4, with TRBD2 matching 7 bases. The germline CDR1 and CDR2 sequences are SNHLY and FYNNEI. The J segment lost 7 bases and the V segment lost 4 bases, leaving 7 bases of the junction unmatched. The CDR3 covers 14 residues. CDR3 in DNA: TGTGCCAGCAGTGGAACCGGGACTAACAACATTCAGTACTTC. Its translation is CASSGTGTNNIQYF.

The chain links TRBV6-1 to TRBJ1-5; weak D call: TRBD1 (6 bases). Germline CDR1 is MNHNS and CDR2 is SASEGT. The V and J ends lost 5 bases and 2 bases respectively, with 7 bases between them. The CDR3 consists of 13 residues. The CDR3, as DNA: TGTGCCAGCAGTAGACAGGGCAATCAGCCCCAGCATTTT. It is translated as CASSRQGNQPQHF.

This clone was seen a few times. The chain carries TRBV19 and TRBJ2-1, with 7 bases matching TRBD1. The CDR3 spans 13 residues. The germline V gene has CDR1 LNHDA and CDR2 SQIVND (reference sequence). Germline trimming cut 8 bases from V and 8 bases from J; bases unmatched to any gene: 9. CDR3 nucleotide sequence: TGTGCCAGTTGCAGGGGGAGTGGCTATGAGCAGTTCTTC. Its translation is CASCRGSGYEQFF.

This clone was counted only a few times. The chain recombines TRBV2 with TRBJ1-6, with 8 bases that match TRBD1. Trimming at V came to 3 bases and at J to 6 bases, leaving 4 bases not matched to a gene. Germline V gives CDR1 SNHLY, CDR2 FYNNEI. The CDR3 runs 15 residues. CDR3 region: CASSDQGASNSPLHF. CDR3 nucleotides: TGTGCCAGCAGTGACCAGGGGGCGAGTAATTCACCCCTCCACTTT.

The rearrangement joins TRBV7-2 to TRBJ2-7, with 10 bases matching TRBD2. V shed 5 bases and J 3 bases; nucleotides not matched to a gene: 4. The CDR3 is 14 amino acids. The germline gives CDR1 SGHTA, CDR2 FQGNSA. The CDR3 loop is CASSRTSGNYEQYF. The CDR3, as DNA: TGTGCCAGCAGCCGGACTAGCGGCAACTACGAGCAGTACTTC.

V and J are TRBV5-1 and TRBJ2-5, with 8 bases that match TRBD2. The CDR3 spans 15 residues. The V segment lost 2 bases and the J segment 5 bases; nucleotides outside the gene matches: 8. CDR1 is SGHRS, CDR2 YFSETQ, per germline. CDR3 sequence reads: CASSFTTREGETQYF. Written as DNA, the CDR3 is TGCGCCAGCAGCTTCACCACTCGGGAGGGGGAGACCCAGTACTTC.

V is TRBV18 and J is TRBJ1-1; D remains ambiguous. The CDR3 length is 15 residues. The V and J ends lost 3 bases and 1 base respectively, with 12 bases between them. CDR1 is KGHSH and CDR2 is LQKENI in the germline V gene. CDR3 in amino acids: CASSPASSGNTEAFF. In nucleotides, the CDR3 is TGTGCCAGCTCACCGGCGTCGTCGGGGAACACTGAAGCTTTCTTT.

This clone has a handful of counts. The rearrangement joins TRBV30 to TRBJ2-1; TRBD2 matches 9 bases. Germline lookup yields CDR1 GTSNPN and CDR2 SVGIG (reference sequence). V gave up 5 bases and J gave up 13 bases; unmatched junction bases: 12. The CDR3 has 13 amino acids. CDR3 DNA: TGTGCCTGGGCTCGGGCGGGGGGGGTAGGACAGTTCTTC. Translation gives CAWARAGGVGQFF.

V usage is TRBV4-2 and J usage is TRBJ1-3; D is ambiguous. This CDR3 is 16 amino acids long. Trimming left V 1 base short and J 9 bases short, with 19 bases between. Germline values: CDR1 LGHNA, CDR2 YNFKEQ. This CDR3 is CASSQVMTEALGTIYF. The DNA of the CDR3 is TGTGCCAGCAGCCAAGTGATGACCGAGGCCTTGGGCACCATATATTTT.

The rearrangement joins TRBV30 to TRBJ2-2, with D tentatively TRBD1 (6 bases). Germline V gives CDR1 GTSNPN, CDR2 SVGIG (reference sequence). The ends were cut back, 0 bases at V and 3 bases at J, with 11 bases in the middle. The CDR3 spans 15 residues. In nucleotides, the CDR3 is TGTGCCTGGAGTGTACCAAGGGGGTACACCGGGGAGCTGTTTTTT. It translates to CAWSVPRGYTGELFF.

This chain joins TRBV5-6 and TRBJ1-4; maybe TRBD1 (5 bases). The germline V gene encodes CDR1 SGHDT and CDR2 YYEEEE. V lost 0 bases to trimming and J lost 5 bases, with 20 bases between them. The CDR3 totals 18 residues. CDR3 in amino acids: CASSLARSGGAVNEKLFF. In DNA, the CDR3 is TGTGCCAGCAGCTTGGCCAGGAGTGGAGGGGCGGTAAATGAAAAACTGTTTTTT.

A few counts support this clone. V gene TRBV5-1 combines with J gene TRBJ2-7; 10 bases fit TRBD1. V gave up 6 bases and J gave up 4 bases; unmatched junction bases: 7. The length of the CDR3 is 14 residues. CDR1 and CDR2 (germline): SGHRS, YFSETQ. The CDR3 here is CASTRDRGPYEQYF. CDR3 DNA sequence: TGCGCCAGCACCCGGGACAGGGGTCCGTACGAGCAGTACTTC.

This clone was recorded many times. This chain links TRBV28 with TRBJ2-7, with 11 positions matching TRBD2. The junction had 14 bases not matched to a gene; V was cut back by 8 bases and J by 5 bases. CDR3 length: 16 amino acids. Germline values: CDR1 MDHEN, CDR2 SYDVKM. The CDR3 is CASATSGTGGDDEQYF. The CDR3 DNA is TGTGCCAGCGCGACTAGCGGGACTGGGGGAGATGACGAGCAGTACTTC.

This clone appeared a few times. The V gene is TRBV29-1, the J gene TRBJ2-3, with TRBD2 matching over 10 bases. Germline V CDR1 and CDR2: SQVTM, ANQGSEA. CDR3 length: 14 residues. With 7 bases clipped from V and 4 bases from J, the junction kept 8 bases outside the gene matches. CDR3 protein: CSGASGGVSDTQYF. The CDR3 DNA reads TGCAGCGGGGCGAGCGGGGGGGTTTCAGATACGCAGTATTTT.

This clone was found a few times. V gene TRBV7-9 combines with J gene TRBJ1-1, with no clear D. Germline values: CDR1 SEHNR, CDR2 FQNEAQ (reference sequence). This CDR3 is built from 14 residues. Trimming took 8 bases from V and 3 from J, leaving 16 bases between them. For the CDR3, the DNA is TGTGCCAGCTCGGAAGGGAGGTGGGACACTGAAGCTTTCTTT. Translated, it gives CASSEGRWDTEAFF.

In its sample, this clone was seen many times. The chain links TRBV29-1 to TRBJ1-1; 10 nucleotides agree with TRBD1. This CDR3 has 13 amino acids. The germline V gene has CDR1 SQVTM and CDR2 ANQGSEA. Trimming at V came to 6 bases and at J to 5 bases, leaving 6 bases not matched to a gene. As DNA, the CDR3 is TGCAGCGTCTCCCGGGACAGGGGTACTGAAGCTTTCTTT. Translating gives CSVSRDRGTEAFF.

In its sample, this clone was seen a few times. The DNA of the CDR3 is TGCGCCAGCAGCGCAGACCCGACAGGTGGAGGCTACGAGCAGTACTTC. It is translated as CASSADPTGGGYEQYF. The chain links TRBV5-1 to TRBJ2-7; maybe TRBD1 (6 bases). Germline V gene data show CDR1 as SGHRS and CDR2 as YFSETQ. This CDR3 is built from 16 residues. The V end was cut by 4 bases, the J end by 3 bases, with 20 bases between.